The 7 T cell receptor beta chains in this list originate from one sample, sequenced in a study of CD8 T cells in Susac syndrome. Random hexamers primed reverse transcription of roughly 0.5 to 1 ug RNA. MiXCR, applied by TCRdb to the immunoSEQ multiplex PCR reads, yields one record per CDR3 protein. The top ten clones hold over 0.1% of a sample with about 280,000 distinct CDR3 sequences, around 83% of them seen once. The sample consisted of CD8+ T cells from PBMCs. The receptors derive from a human donor with multiple sclerosis.

The chain carries TRBV13 and TRBJ2-5; D is unclear. Trimming left V 4 bases short and J 2 bases short, with 8 bases between. Germline V lookup: CDR1 PRHDT, CDR2 FYEKMQ (reference sequence). This CDR3 spans 13 amino acids. The CDR3 here is CASSSQLQETQYF. The DNA of the CDR3 is TGTGCCAGCAGCTCACAGTTACAAGAGACCCAGTACTTC.

The chain employs TRBV18 and TRBJ2-7, with 7 bases aligning to TRBD2. From germline, CDR1 is KGHSH and CDR2 LQKENI. The length of the CDR3 is 16 residues. The V gene end was trimmed by 3 bases and the J gene end by 2 bases; junction bases not matched to a gene: 10. In nucleotides, the CDR3 is TGTGCCAGCTCACCCCCTAGCGGCGAGGGTACCTACGAGCAGTACTTC. This codes for CASSPPSGEGTYEQYF.

The chain has TRBV7-9 and TRBJ1-1; D gene unclear. Germline loops: CDR1 SEHNR, CDR2 FQNEAQ (reference sequence). V lost 6 bases and J lost 2, with 13 bases in between. The CDR3 covers 14 residues. CDR3 nucleotides: TGTGCCAGCAGTCCTACGGGAGGAAACACTGAAGCTTTCTTT. Amino acids: CASSPTGGNTEAFF.

In its sample, this clonotype was seen a few times. The chain is built from TRBV7-9 and TRBJ2-7, with a possible D match to TRBD2 (5 bases). Trimming left V 1 base short and J 7 bases short, with 8 bases between. CDR1 and CDR2 from the germline V gene are SEHNR and FQNEAQ (reference sequence). The CDR3 is made up of 12 amino acids. The CDR3 is CASSLGTPEQYF. CDR3 bases: TGTGCCAGCAGCTTAGGGACTCCGGAGCAGTACTTC.

The V and J genes are TRBV29-1 and TRBJ2-1; 7 bases are a match to TRBD2. J gave up 8 bases and V 8 bases, and 12 bases lay outside the gene matches. This CDR3 contains 13 residues. Germline CDR1 and CDR2: SQVTM and ANQGSEA. The CDR3 DNA reads TGCAGCCTTACTATAGCGGGTCTGCATGAGCAGTTCTTC. The encoded protein is CSLTIAGLHEQFF.

This rearrangement joins TRBV4-1 to TRBJ2-1; a weak D match, TRBD2 (5 bases). Germline loops: CDR1 MGHRA, CDR2 YSYEKL. Trimming pared 1 base from V and 4 bases from J, leaving 17 bases between. The CDR3 covers 17 residues. CDR3 coding DNA: TGCGCCAGCAGCCAAGGATTCGTGGCGGGCCCTTACAATGAGCAGTTCTTC. Protein sequence: CASSQGFVAGPYNEQFF.

To note about this clonotype: At one boundary the junction diverges from the germline segment, which might be a read error. The rearrangement uses TRBV15 and TRBJ2-7; possible D gene TRBD1, 5 bases. Germline values: CDR1 LNHNV, CDR2 YYDKDF (reference sequence). The CDR3 consists of 14 residues. In DNA, the CDR3 is TGTGCCACCAGCCTTAGGGGTTCGGAATACGGGCAGTACTTC. Translation gives CATSLRGSEYGQYF.